The TCR beta chain under discussion was sequenced for a study of cytomegalovirus exposure and HLA in healthy donors. In the study overall: Earlier results showed approximately 110 million unique TCR beta sequences derived from approximately 180 million T cells. Findings and caveats of the study: Common viral pathogens seemed, in a later analysis, to connect with several of the most significant clusters. Later analysis found that TCR beta chains associated with HLA were more clonally expanded than other, equally common chains.

Use of 60 Vbeta and 13 Jbeta primers characterized the PCR. Only in-frame clones appear in the TCRdb table, and some are missing; sequencing was by immunoSEQ multiplex PCR. The sample lists under 250,000 clones; about 80% were seen once. The CDR3 consists of 15 residues. Germline V gene lookup returns CDR1 SNHLY and CDR2 FYNNEI. Trimming pared 2 bases from V and 4 bases from J, leaving 14 bases between. For this clone: Its antigen is not known.

This clonotype was sampled from a male donor in good health and CMV-seronegative. The sample comprised PBMCs. The V call is TRBV2, the J call TRBJ1-2; D gene ambiguous. Here the CDR3 reads CASSEILESVYGYTF. CDR3 DNA sequence: TGTGCCAGCAGTGAAATTTTGGAGTCCGTCTATGGCTACACCTTC.